This is a list of T cell receptor beta chains from one sample in a study of CXCR3-negative and CXCR3-positive naive CD8 T cells. TCRdb reworked the 5' RACE reads into one entry per CDR3 protein, no DNA. The specimen's table records roughly 63,000 distinct CDR3 sequences. The sample was naive CXCR3+ CD8+ T cells from blood. These receptors were obtained from a human donor in good health. Some clones in this sample may be carry-over from other donors' samples. Each CDR3 is given with its conserved first and last residue.

v_gene,j_gene,CDR3aa
TRBV4-2,TRBJ2-7,CASRPTSETYEQYF
TRBV9,TRBJ2-7,CASSGGTGGRSYEQYF
TRBV27,TRBJ2-7,CASSGGGLPYEQYF
TRBV20-1,TRBJ1-3,CSVFDRPSGNTIYF
TRBV7-9,TRBJ1-1,CASSLASGQGDTEAFF
TRBV7-8,TRBJ2-2,CASIHNTGELFF
TRBV7-3,TRBJ2-3,CASSSSEASTDTQYF
TRBV7-9,TRBJ1-5,CASGTGDSNQPQHF
TRBV9,TRBJ1-2,CASSVGGGAYYGYTF
TRBV29-1,TRBJ2-7,CSVEDVGDKSYEQYF
TRBV29-1,TRBJ2-3,CSAVGGDTQYF
TRBV5-6,TRBJ2-7,CASSLGWQSYEQYF
TRBV3-1,TRBJ1-1,CASSHRQGHTEAFF
TRBV29-1,TRBJ2-7,CSVEDEPYEQYF
TRBV9,TRBJ2-1,CASNKDGISYNEQFF
TRBV12-3/TRBV12-4,TRBJ1-2,CASSPPGQGIYGYTF
TRBV19,TRBJ2-3,CASSPLPGQGTDTQYF
TRBV9,TRBJ2-7,CASSGEKRGQGLTYEQYF
TRBV5-6,TRBJ2-7,CASSFGTGNGEQYF
TRBV11-2,TRBJ2-7,CASSPIGQGSWQYF
TRBV28,TRBJ1-4,CASSGRRGATNEKLFF
TRBV25-1,TRBJ2-3,CASSGGGRPDTQYF
TRBV18,TRBJ2-1,CASSAPGLAGVGEQFF
TRBV4-3,TRBJ2-7,CASSQHTRDEQYF
TRBV10-3,TRBJ2-7,CAISESKGDYEQYF
TRBV25-1,TRBJ2-2,CASKVGGSGGELFF
TRBV7-9,TRBJ2-5,CASSSQVETQYF